This T cell receptor beta chain was recovered during a study of blood T cell repertoires in COVID-19. About the study: Samples came from the United States, Italy and Spain, spanning acute and convalescent COVID-19.

There are 16 residues in the CDR3. Looked up from germline, CDR1 is KGHSH and CDR2 is LQKENI. Trimming removed 0 bases from V and 6 bases from J; junction bases left unmatched: 7. Per the study methods: Amplification of reference gene primers was used by the study to estimate nucleated cell counts. Sequencing was performed with immunoSEQ multiplex PCR; in TCRdb, only in-frame clones are kept and a portion is missing. The V and J calls and clone size are taken from that table; D and trimming were inferred from the DNA. Altogether 350,000 to 450,000 clones are present, approximately 86% being singletons, with the ten largest covering 7.1%.

Sequences were obtained from peripheral blood. The rearrangement joins TRBV18 to TRBJ2-3; 9 bases are shared with TRBD1. This TCR was sampled from a woman aged 55-75 years with COVID-19, enrolled during active disease. The CDR3 here is CASSPPGTGGGDTQYF. CDR3 bases: TGTGCCAGCTCACCACCGGGAACAGGGGGCGGGGATACGCAGTATTTT. The entire variable domain, with the rest obtained from reference TRBV18 and TRBJ2-3, is as follows: NAGVMQNPRHLVRRRGQEARLRCSPMKGHSHVYWYRQLPEEGLKFMVYLQKENIIDESGMPKERFSAEFPKEGPSILRIQQVVRGDSAAYFCASSPPGTGGGDTQYFGPGTRLTVL.